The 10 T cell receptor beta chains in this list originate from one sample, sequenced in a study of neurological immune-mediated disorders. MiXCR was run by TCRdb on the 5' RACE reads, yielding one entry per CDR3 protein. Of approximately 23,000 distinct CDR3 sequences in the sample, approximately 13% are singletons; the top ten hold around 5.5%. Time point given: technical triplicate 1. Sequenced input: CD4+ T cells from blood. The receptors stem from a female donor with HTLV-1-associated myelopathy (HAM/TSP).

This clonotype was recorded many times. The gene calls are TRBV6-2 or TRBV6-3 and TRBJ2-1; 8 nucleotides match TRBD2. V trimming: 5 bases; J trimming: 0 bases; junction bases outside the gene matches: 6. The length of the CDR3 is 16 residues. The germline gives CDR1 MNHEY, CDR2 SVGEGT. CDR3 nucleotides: TGTGCCAGCAGTCCCCGGGGGACTAGCTCCTACAATGAGCAGTTCTTC. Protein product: CASSPRGTSSYNEQFF.

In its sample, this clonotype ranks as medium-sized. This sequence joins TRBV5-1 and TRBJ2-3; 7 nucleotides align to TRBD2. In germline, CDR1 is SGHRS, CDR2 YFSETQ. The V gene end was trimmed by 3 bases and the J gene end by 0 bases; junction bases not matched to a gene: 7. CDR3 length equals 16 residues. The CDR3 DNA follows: TGCGCCAGCAGCTCTGCTAGCGGTTTCAGCACAGATACGCAGTATTTT. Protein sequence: CASSSASGFSTDTQYF. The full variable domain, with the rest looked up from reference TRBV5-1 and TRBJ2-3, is KAGVTQTPRYLIKTRGQQVTLSCSPISGHRSVSWYQQTPGQGLQFLFEYFSETQRNKGNFPGRFSGRQFSNSRSEMNVSTLELGDSALYLCASSSASGFSTDTQYFGPGTRLTVL.

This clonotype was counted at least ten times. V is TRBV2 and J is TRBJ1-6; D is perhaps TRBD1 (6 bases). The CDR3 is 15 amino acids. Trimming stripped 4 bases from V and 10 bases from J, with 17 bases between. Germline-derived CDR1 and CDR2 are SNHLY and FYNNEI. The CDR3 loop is CASSGSGAGGSPLHF. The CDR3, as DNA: TGTGCCAGCAGTGGCTCAGGGGCCGGAGGCTCACCCCTCCACTTT.

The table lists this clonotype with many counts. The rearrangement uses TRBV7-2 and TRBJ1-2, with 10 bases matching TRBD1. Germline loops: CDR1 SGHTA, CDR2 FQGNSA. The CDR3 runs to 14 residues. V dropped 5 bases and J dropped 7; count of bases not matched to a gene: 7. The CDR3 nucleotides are TGTGCCAGCAGCGTAAGACAGGGGGCGCCTGGCTACACCTTC. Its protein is CASSVRQGAPGYTF.

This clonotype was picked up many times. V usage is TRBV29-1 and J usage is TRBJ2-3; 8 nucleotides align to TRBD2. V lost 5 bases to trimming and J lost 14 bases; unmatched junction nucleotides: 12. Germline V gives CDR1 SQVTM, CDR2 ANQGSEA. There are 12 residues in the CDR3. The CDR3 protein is CSVPRGSGTRYF. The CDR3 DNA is TGCAGCGTTCCCCGGGGGTCTGGGACTAGGTATTTT.

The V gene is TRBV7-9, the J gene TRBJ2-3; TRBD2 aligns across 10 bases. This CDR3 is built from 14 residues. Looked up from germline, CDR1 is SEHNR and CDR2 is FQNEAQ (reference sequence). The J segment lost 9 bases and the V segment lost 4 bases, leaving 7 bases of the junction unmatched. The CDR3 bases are TGTGCCAGCAGCTCTAGCGGGAGACTAAGCACGCAGTATTTT. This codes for CASSSSGRLSTQYF.

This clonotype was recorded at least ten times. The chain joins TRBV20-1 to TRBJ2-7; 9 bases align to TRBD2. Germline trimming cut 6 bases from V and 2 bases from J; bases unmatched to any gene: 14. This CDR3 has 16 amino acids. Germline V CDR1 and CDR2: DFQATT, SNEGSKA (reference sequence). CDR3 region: CSATAGLVAGAYEQYF. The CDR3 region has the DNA TGCAGTGCCACTGCGGGTCTCGTAGCGGGGGCCTACGAGCAGTACTTC.

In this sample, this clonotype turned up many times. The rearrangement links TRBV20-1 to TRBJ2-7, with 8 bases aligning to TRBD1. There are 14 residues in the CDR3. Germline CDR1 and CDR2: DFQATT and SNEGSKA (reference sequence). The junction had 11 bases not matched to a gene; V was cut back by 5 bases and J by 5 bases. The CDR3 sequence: CSAAGDRFRHEQYF. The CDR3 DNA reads TGCAGTGCTGCTGGGGACAGGTTCCGACACGAGCAGTACTTC.

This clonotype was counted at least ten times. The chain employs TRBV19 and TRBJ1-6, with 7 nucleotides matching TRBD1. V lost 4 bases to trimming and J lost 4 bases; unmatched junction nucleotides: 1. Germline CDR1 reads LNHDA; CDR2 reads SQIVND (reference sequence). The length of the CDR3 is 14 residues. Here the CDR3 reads CASSTGGYNSPLHF. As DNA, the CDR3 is TGTGCCAGTAGTACAGGGGGTTATAATTCACCCCTCCACTTT.

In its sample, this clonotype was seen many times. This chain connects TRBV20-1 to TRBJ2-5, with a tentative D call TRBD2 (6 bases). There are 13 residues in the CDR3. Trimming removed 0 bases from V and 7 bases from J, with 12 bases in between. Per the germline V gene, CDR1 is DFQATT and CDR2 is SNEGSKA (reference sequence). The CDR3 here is CSARDRQEGTQYF. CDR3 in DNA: TGCAGTGCTAGAGATAGGCAGGAGGGGACCCAGTACTTC.